The rows below give T cell receptor beta chains drawn from one sample of a study of CD8 T cells in ankylosing spondylitis. TCRdb fed the 5' RACE reads into MiXCR, producing one record per CDR3 protein. Among fewer than 500,000 distinct CDR3 sequences listed, 25% to 30% were seen once. The sequenced sample was blood, either unsorted or a sorted T cell fraction (not recorded which). All receptors come from a male donor with ankylosing spondylitis. CDR3s include the opening cysteine and the closing phenylalanine or tryptophan. A D gene is named only where the DNA matches it firmly. A row's size may be missing; if present it is once, few, many or a size class.

few,15,.,TRBJ1-4,TRBV5-1,TGCGCCAGCAGCTTGGTGGTGGGACAAAATGAAAAACTGTTTTTT,CASSLVVGQNEKLFF
few,14,TRBD2,TRBJ2-7,TRBV20-1,TGCAGTGCTAATAGCGGGAGGGCACTTTACGAGCAGTACTTC,CSANSGRALYEQYF
.,16,TRBD2,TRBJ2-2,TRBV10-3,TGTGCCATCAGTGACCCGAAGCGGGAGTGGGTCGGGGAGCTGTTTTTT,CAISDPKREWVGELFF
few,16,.,TRBJ1-6,TRBV20-1,TGCAGTGCACAAGATGCGGGGAGCTCCTATAATTCACCCCTCCACTTT,CSAQDAGSSYNSPLHF
few,15,.,TRBJ2-3,TRBV20-1,TGCAGTGCTAATGGGGGGGGGCTCGGCACAGATACGCAGTATTTT,CSANGGGLGTDTQYF
few,11,.,TRBJ2-1,TRBV5-1,TGCGCCAGCGGATTCCCGGGACTGCAGTCCTTC,CASGFPGLQSF
few,16,.,TRBJ2-1,TRBV20-1,TGCAGTGCTAGAGATCTACAGGGCCCAGCCTACAATGAGCAGTTCTTC,CSARDLQGPAYNEQFF
many,14,.,TRBJ1-1,TRBV6-1,TGTGCCAGCAGTCGGGGGGGATTGGGCACTGAAGCTTTCTTT,CASSRGGLGTEAFF
few,15,.,TRBJ2-5,TRBV12-3/TRBV12-4,TGTGCCAGCAGTTTGAACCGAAAGTACGGGGAGACCCAGTACTTC,CASSLNRKYGETQYF
few,17,.,TRBJ2-1,TRBV5-1,TGCGCCAGCAGCTTGGGGAGCCAGAGGCCCTCCTACAATGAGCAGTTCTTC,CASSLGSQRPSYNEQFF
.,15,TRBD2,TRBJ2-3,TRBV10-3,TGTGCCATCAGGACCGGGACTAGCGACACAGATACGCAGTATTTT,CAIRTGTSDTDTQYF
.,15,.,TRBJ2-7,TRBV7-2,TGTGCCAGCAGCTTAGAAGTTTTAGTTTCCTACGAGCAGTACTTC,CASSLEVLVSYEQYF
.,14,.,TRBJ1-4,TRBV27,TGTGCCAGCAGTTTGAATGGCCCCAATGAAAAACTGTTTTTT,CASSLNGPNEKLFF
.,14,.,TRBJ2-5,TRBV7-2,TGTGCCAGCAGCCGCGGACAGATCCAAGAGACCCAGTACTTC,CASSRGQIQETQYF
few,13,.,TRBJ1-1,TRBV29-1,TGCAGCGTTAAAACAGGGTGGGACACTGAAGCTTTCTTT,CSVKTGWDTEAFF
.,13,.,TRBJ2-7,TRBV9,TGTGCCAGCAGCGTAGACCCCCGTTACGAGCAGTACTTC,CASSVDPRYEQYF
many,15,TRBD1,TRBJ2-7,TRBV27,TGTGCCAGCAGTTTCTCCAGGACAGGGGGCGACGAGCAGTACTTC,CASSFSRTGGDEQYF
.,15,TRBD1,TRBJ1-1,TRBV7-9,TGTGCCAGCAGCCTAGGACAGGGGACGGACACTGAAGCTTTCTTT,CASSLGQGTDTEAFF
few,14,.,TRBJ2-7,TRBV20-1,TGCAGTGCTATGAAGGAGGGACTCTCCTACGAGCAGTACTTC,CSAMKEGLSYEQYF
few,16,.,TRBJ1-4,TRBV10-3,TGTGCCATCAGTGAGTCGACGGGGGCGCCTAATGAAAAACTGTTTTTT,CAISESTGAPNEKLFF
.,15,.,TRBJ1-1,TRBV6-5,TGTGCCAGCAGTTACCAGGGTCTTCTTAACACTGAAGCTTTCTTT,CASSYQGLLNTEAFF
few,15,.,TRBJ2-2,TRBV21-1,TGTGCCAGCAATCCATTTCGAGGGAACAGCGGGGAGCTGTTTTTT,CASNPFRGNSGELFF
.,16,TRBD2,TRBJ2-1,TRBV15,TGTGCCACCAGCAGAATGGGACTAGCGGGACGTAATGAGCAGTTCTTC,CATSRMGLAGRNEQFF
.,13,.,TRBJ2-5,TRBV20-1,TGCAGTGCTAGAGAGGAACCGGGAGCGGCCCAGTACTTC,CSAREEPGAAQYF
few,13,TRBD1,TRBJ1-2,TRBV7-9,TGTGCCAGCAGCTTGTCAGGGGGCCCTGGCTACACCTTC,CASSLSGGPGYTF
.,14,TRBD2,TRBJ2-1,TRBV19,TGTGCCAGTAGTAGAGACGGGAGGGTGGATGAGCAGTTCTTC,CASSRDGRVDEQFF
few,14,.,TRBJ1-3,TRBV5-1,TGCGCCAGCAGTCAGGGGTCCTCTGGAAACACCATATATTTT,CASSQGSSGNTIYF
.,12,.,TRBJ2-7,TRBV18,TGTGCCAGCTCACGGGGAGAATACGAGCAGTACTTC,CASSRGEYEQYF
.,15,.,TRBJ2-3,TRBV3-1,TGTGCCAGCAGTACCGCGGGACTTCCCACAGATACGCAGTATTTT,CASSTAGLPTDTQYF
many,15,.,TRBJ2-7,TRBV20-1,TGCAGTGCCCTAGGGAATAGCGGTCTAGATAACGAGCAGTACTTC,CSALGNSGLDNEQYF
.,13,.,TRBJ2-1,TRBV6-4,TGTGCCAGCAGTGACAACAGCTACAATGAGCAGTTCTTC,CASSDNSYNEQFF
.,14,.,TRBJ1-4,TRBV12-3/TRBV12-4,TGTGCCAGCAGTTTGGCCAGCGCAAATGAAAAACTGTTTTTT,CASSLASANEKLFF
.,15,TRBD2,TRBJ2-7,TRBV12-3/TRBV12-4,TGTGCCAGCAGTCGGACTAGCGGGGGCTTTTACGAGCAGTACTTC,CASSRTSGGFYEQYF
few,16,TRBD2,TRBJ2-7,TRBV5-1,TGCGCCAGCAGCTTGGGCCTAGCGGCCTTGTCCTACGAGCAGTACTTC,CASSLGLAALSYEQYF
.,14,.,TRBJ1-5,TRBV10-3,TGTGCCATCGCAGGGCGACAGGAAAATCAGCCCCAGCATTTT,CAIAGRQENQPQHF
few,16,TRBD1,TRBJ1-5,TRBV10-3,TGTGCCATCAGTGAGTCCGACAGGGCTGACGGTCAGCCCCAGCATTTT,CAISESDRADGQPQHF
.,15,.,TRBJ1-5,TRBV6-2/TRBV6-3,TGTGCCAGCAGTTACCAATCGGTCGTGGATCAGCCCCAGCATTTT,CASSYQSVVDQPQHF
once,13,.,TRBJ1-1,TRBV7-2,TGTGCCAGCAGCTTAAACGGTCACACTGAAGCTTTCTTT,CASSLNGHTEAFF
.,15,.,TRBJ1-4,TRBV12-3/TRBV12-4,TGTGCCAGCAGCCCAGAGGACCAAGGATTGGAAAAACTGTTTTTT,CASSPEDQGLEKLFF
.,14,TRBD2,TRBJ2-1,TRBV11-2,TGTGCCAGCAGCCCTAGCGGGAGGGGCAATGAGCAGTTCTTC,CASSPSGRGNEQFF
few,15,TRBD2,TRBJ2-1,TRBV5-1,TGCGCCAGCAGCTTGGCGTCTAGCGGTGGATTTGAGCAGTTCTTC,CASSLASSGGFEQFF